This TCR beta chain was identified during a study of control samples from healthy donors and cancer patients. Profiled with immunoSEQ multiplex PCR; TCRdb holds only in-frame clones, not every one. The profile covers about 170,000 clones, with around 92% appearing a single time and 2% taken by the ten largest. The V end lost 7 bases, the J end lost 3 bases, and 9 bases lay between the germline ends. This CDR3 region has 12 residues. Germline V gives CDR1 SNHLY, CDR2 FYNNEI. The sequencing sample was made of blood. This chain joins TRBV2 and TRBJ1-2; D is undetermined. This TCR came from a woman aged 40 to 50 in good health. The DNA of the CDR3 is TGTGCCAGCACTAGGACGGACTATGGCTACACCTTC. Protein: CASTRTDYGYTF.